These 21 T cell receptor beta chains were all obtained from the same sample, sequenced in a study of cytomegalovirus exposure and HLA in healthy donors. The PCR used 60 Vbeta and 13 Jbeta primers. The protocol was immunoSEQ multiplex PCR, while the TCRdb copy is restricted to in-frame clones and leaves out a portion. Among under 200,000 clones listed, approximately 82% were seen once. Sample: PBMCs. The receptors originated from a male donor in good health and CMV-seronegative.

V gene TRBV4-3 combines with J gene TRBJ2-3, with 7 bases fitting TRBD2. There are 17 residues in the CDR3. V was clipped by 4 bases and J by 5 bases; unmatched bases: 15. Germline-derived CDR1 and CDR2 are LGHNA and YSLEER. DNA of the CDR3: TGCGCCAGCAGCCCCAGACAACGGGAGGACGGGGGAGATACGCAGTATTTT. The encoded protein is CASSPRQREDGGDTQYF.

The chain uses TRBV5-1 and TRBJ2-3, with TRBD2 matching 9 bases. The V and J ends lost 3 bases and 6 bases, in that order; junction bases with no gene match: 8. CDR1 and CDR2 from the germline V gene are SGHRS and YFSETQ. The CDR3 runs 15 residues. CDR3 amino acids: CASSWSGGLFDTQYF. CDR3 sequence (DNA): TGCGCCAGCAGCTGGAGCGGGGGGCTGTTTGATACGCAGTATTTT.

The chain carries TRBV9 and TRBJ2-7; weak D call: TRBD2 (6 bases). The CDR3 has 14 amino acids. The V gene's germline CDR1 is SGDLS and CDR2 YYNGEE. The germline V and J ends were trimmed by 3 bases and 2 bases, with 12 bases remaining between them. CDR3 residues: CASSAGEAPYEQYF. The DNA for the CDR3 is TGTGCCAGCAGCGCGGGGGAGGCGCCCTACGAGCAGTACTTC. Full variable domain (missing parts from reference TRBV9 and TRBJ2-7): DSGVTQTPKHLITATGQRVTLRCSPRSGDLSVYWYQQSLDQGLQFLIQYYNGEERAKGNILERFSAQQFPDLHSELNLSSLELGDSALYFCASSAGEAPYEQYFGPGTRLTVT.

This chain uses TRBV18 with TRBJ2-7; TRBD2 matches at 10 bases. V was pared by 2 bases and J by 2 bases, with 3 bases of the junction left unmatched. This CDR3 is built from 15 residues. CDR1 is KGHSH, CDR2 LQKENI, per germline. The DNA for the CDR3 is TGTGCCAGCTCACCAATTACTAGCGGGGCCTACGAGCAGTACTTC. Translation gives CASSPITSGAYEQYF.

The gene calls are TRBV28 and TRBJ1-2; 9 bases match TRBD1. Germline lookup yields CDR1 MDHEN and CDR2 SYDVKM. The V and J ends lost 6 bases and 8 bases, in that order; junction bases with no gene match: 7. CDR3 length: 13 amino acids. The CDR3 reads CASSLGQGGGYTF. The CDR3, as DNA: TGTGCCAGCAGCCTGGGACAGGGAGGCGGCTACACCTTC.

The CDR3 loop is CASSRGDGGSYEQYF. The CDR3 DNA follows: TGTGCCAGCAGTCGCGGGGACGGGGGTTCCTACGAGCAGTACTTC. J is TRBJ2-7 and V is TRBV28, with a tentative D call TRBD2 (6 bases). Looked up from germline, CDR1 is MDHEN and CDR2 is SYDVKM. The germline V and J ends were trimmed by 5 bases and 1 base, with 15 bases remaining between them. This CDR3 contains 15 residues.

The J gene is TRBJ2-6, the V gene TRBV25-1; D is ambiguous. CDR1 is MGHDK and CDR2 is SYGVNS in the germline V gene. This CDR3 comprises 14 residues. V lost 7 bases, J lost 1 base, and 8 bases lay in between. CDR3 loop: CASTPSSGANVLTF. The CDR3 coding sequence is TGTGCCAGCACTCCTAGTTCTGGGGCCAACGTCCTGACTTTC.

V is TRBV5-4 and J is TRBJ2-3; no clear D gene. Trimming shortened V by 2 bases and J by 4 bases, and 5 bases separated the two germline ends. The CDR3 totals 12 residues. The germline gives CDR1 SGHNT, CDR2 YYREEE (reference sequence). The CDR3 nucleotides are TGTGCCAGCAGCTTAAGCTCAGATACGCAGTATTTT. As protein: CASSLSSDTQYF.

This clone was picked up a small number of times. The chain links TRBV19 to TRBJ1-2, with 8 bases fitting TRBD1. Germline loops: CDR1 LNHDA, CDR2 SQIVND (reference sequence). This CDR3 has 14 amino acids. The V gene end was trimmed by 6 bases and the J gene end by 3 bases; junction bases not matched to a gene: 6. Here the CDR3 reads CASSPDRVDYGYTF. The DNA for the CDR3 is TGTGCCAGTAGCCCGGACAGGGTTGACTATGGCTACACCTTC.

This chain joins TRBV6-6 and TRBJ2-1; 8 bases align to TRBD2. Germline V gene data show CDR1 as MNHNY and CDR2 as SVGAGI (reference sequence). The CDR3 has 15 residues. J lost 4 bases, V lost 2 bases, and 4 bases had no gene match. The CDR3 coding sequence is TGTGCCAGCAGTTACGTCCCGGGGGGGTACAATGAGCAGTTCTTC. Translated, it gives CASSYVPGGYNEQFF.

This chain links TRBV5-1 with TRBJ1-2, with TRBD1 matching over 7 bases. Germline V gene lookup returns CDR1 SGHRS and CDR2 YFSETQ. This CDR3 has 15 residues. The trim removed 5 bases at V and 2 bases at J, leaving 9 bases unmatched. CDR3 nucleotide sequence: TGCGCCAGCAGAGAACCCGGGACAGACAACTATGGCTACACCTTC. Its translation is CASREPGTDNYGYTF.

The gene calls are TRBV13 and TRBJ2-3, with 7 bases that match TRBD2. CDR3 size: 17 residues. With V trimmed by 1 base and J by 1 base, 8 bases remained unmatched. Germline lookup yields CDR1 PRHDT and CDR2 FYEKMQ (reference sequence). Here the CDR3 reads CASSLVASGKRTDTQYF. The CDR3 nucleotides are TGTGCCAGCAGCTTAGTGGCGAGCGGGAAACGCACAGATACGCAGTATTTT.

The chain recombines TRBV27 with TRBJ2-1; D possibly corresponds to TRBD2 (5 bases). Trimming pared 1 base from V and 5 bases from J, leaving 12 bases between. From germline, CDR1 is MNHEY and CDR2 SMNVEV (reference sequence). CDR3 length equals 15 residues. The CDR3 DNA is TGTGCCAGCAGTTTATTTGGACTGACTCACAATGAGCAGTTCTTC. Protein: CASSLFGLTHNEQFF.

This rearrangement joins TRBV5-1 to TRBJ2-3; TRBD2 agrees at 7 bases. The germline CDR1 and CDR2 sequences are SGHRS and YFSETQ. After removal of 4 bases from V and 2 bases from J, the junction contained 7 bases not matched to a gene. This CDR3 has 15 residues. CDR3 bases: TGCGCCAGCAGCCCGGGGGGTTATCCCACAGATACGCAGTATTTT. It translates to CASSPGGYPTDTQYF.

A single count supports this clone. V gene TRBV19 combines with J gene TRBJ2-2; tentatively, D is TRBD1 (5 bases). Germline loops: CDR1 LNHDA, CDR2 SQIVND (reference sequence). This CDR3 has 13 residues. Trimming removed 10 bases from V and 4 bases from J, with 13 bases in between. The CDR3 DNA sequence: TGTGCCACTCAACAGGCAATCACCGGGGAGCTGTTTTTT. It is translated as CATQQAITGELFF. Full variable domain (missing parts from reference TRBV19 and TRBJ2-2): DGGITQSPKYLFRKEGQNVTLSCEQNLNHDAMYWYRQDPGQGLRLIYYSQIVNDFQKGDIAEGYSVSREKKESFPLTVTSAQKNPTAFYLCATQQAITGELFFGEGSRLTVL.

The genes are TRBV5-8 and TRBJ1-6, with D possibly TRBD1 on 5 matching bases. The CDR3 extends over 14 amino acids. Trimming removed 0 bases from V and 9 bases from J, with 10 bases in between. Germline CDR1 SGHTS, CDR2 YDEGEE. As DNA, the CDR3 is TGTGCCAGCAGCTTGGTGGGGCTCCGTTCACCCCTCCACTTT. Translation gives CASSLVGLRSPLHF.

The gene calls are TRBV5-1 and TRBJ2-3; possible D gene TRBD1, 6 bases. Trimming shortened V by 5 bases and J by 4 bases, and 17 bases separated the two germline ends. Germline V gene data show CDR1 as SGHRS and CDR2 as YFSETQ. CDR3 length equals 15 residues. DNA of the CDR3: TGCGCCAGCAGTTTACAGGGCTTTAGGTCAGATACGCAGTATTTT. Translating gives CASSLQGFRSDTQYF. The full variable domain, its missing parts supplied by reference TRBV5-1 and TRBJ2-3, is KAGVTQTPRYLIKTRGQQVTLSCSPISGHRSVSWYQQTPGQGLQFLFEYFSETQRNKGNFPGRFSGRQFSNSRSEMNVSTLELGDSALYLCASSLQGFRSDTQYFGPGTRLTVL.

The chain is built from TRBV28 and TRBJ1-6, with D possibly TRBD1 on 5 matching bases. This CDR3 comprises 14 residues. The V and J ends lost 4 bases and 7 bases respectively, with 11 bases between them. The germline V gene has CDR1 MDHEN and CDR2 SYDVKM. The CDR3 sequence: CASSSGRLNSPLHF. The CDR3 DNA reads TGTGCCAGCAGTTCAGGGCGGTTGAATTCACCCCTCCACTTT.

The CDR3 region has the DNA TGTGCCAGCAGCTTGCCCGGGAGGGCTCTTGATGAGCAGTTCTTC. This translates into CASSLPGRALDEQFF. The chain recombines TRBV5-4 with TRBJ2-1, with TRBD2 identical over 8 bases. The V gene end was trimmed by 1 base and the J gene end by 8 bases; junction bases not matched to a gene: 8. CDR3 size: 15 residues. Germline V lookup: CDR1 SGHNT, CDR2 YYREEE (reference sequence). The whole variable domain, remainder taken from reference TRBV5-4 and TRBJ2-1, is ETGVTQSPTHLIKTRGQQVTLRCSSQSGHNTVSWYQQALGQGPQFIFQYYREEENGRGNFPPRFSGLQFPNYSSELNVNALELDDSALYLCASSLPGRALDEQFFGPGTRLTVL.

V is TRBV7-9 and J is TRBJ2-7, with TRBD1 matching over 8 bases. With V trimmed by 5 bases and J by 4 bases, 10 bases remained unmatched. Germline values: CDR1 SEHNR, CDR2 FQNEAQ (reference sequence). The CDR3 loop spans 15 amino acids. The CDR3 loop reads CASSPRQGARYEQYF. In nucleotides, the CDR3 is TGTGCCAGCAGCCCCCGGCAGGGGGCTCGTTACGAGCAGTACTTC.

The rearrangement joins TRBV6-6 to TRBJ2-1, with TRBD2 as a possible D gene (5 bases). The CDR3 consists of 14 residues. CDR1 and CDR2 from the germline V gene are MNHNY and SVGAGI (reference sequence). The CDR3 DNA reads as TGTGCTACCTGTTGGGGAGCACCCTACAATGAGCAGTTCTTC. Protein sequence: CATCWGAPYNEQFF.